The present T cell receptor (beta chain) was sequenced within a study of cytomegalovirus exposure and HLA in healthy donors. Study-wide results and limits: TCR beta V- and J-gene trimming, according to a later analysis, was linked to a missense DCLRE1C variant.

V was trimmed by 8 bases and J by 5 bases, leaving 19 bases between them. This CDR3 contains 15 residues. Germline V lookup: CDR1 MNHEY, CDR2 SVGAGI. As for this clone: Its antigen remains unidentified.

Primers for the PCR totalled 60 Vbeta and 13 Jbeta. TCRdb's copy holds only in-frame clones and misses some; the assay was immunoSEQ multiplex PCR. Here the sample spans some 130,000 clones, 80% to 90% being singletons. This TCR was recovered from a male donor in good health and CMV-seropositive. The sequenced sample consisted of PBMCs. The rearrangement joins TRBV6-5 to TRBJ1-5; D not resolved. The CDR3 DNA is TGTGCCAGCCGCGCCGCCGCATACTCTCATCAGCCCCAGCATTTT. Encoded protein: CASRAAAYSHQPQHF.